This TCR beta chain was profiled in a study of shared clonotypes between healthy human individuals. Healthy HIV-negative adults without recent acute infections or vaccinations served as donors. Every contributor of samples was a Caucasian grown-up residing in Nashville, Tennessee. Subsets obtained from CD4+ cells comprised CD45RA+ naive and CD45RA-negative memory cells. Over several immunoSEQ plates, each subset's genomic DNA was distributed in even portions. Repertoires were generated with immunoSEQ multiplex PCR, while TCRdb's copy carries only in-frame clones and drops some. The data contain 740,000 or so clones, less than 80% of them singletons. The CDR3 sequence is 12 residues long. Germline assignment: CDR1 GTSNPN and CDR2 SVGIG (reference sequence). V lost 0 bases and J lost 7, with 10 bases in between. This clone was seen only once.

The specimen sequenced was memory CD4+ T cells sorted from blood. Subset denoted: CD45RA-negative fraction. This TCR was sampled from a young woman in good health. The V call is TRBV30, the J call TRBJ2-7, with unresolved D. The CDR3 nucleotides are TGTGCCTGGAGTGTAGGTTTACGGGAGCAGTACTTC. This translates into CAWSVGLREQYF.